The T cell receptor beta chain described here comes from a study of Graves' ophthalmopathy and Graves' hyperthyroidism. Turning to the study itself: At the time of initial diagnosis and before any treatment, peripheral blood was collected.

Notes on this clonotype: Its matching antigen is unknown. Sequence at one end of the junction differs from germline and may be a read error.

RNA transcripts were the template, and TCR beta CDR3 regions were amplified from them. HTBI-primed RT-PCR formed the first round, and a multiplex PCR formed the second. From the multiplex PCR reads, TCRdb called clonotypes with MiXCR, one entry per CDR3 protein. The table has over 650,000 distinct CDR3 sequences, roughly 39% seen once; the top ten hold over 2.5%. Exclusion criteria comprised other autoimmune diseases, uncontrolled infections, pregnancy or lactation in patients. Clinical symptoms and serum thyroxine were used for diagnosis; TRAb, thyroid ultrasound and orbital computed tomography were also relied on. Whole-study results and caveats: Using 13 signatures, a model distinguished ophthalmopathy from stable hyperthyroidism, reaching around 90% sensitivity and 70% to 83% specificity.

The germline CDR1 and CDR2 sequences are DFQATT and SNEGSKA (reference sequence). The CDR3 totals 13 residues. The gene calls are TRBV20-1 and TRBJ1-1; D is ambiguous. This receptor was obtained from an adult man with Graves' ophthalmopathy. Input material: peripheral blood. CDR3 loop: CSARDPRWTEASF. The CDR3 nucleotides read TGCAGTGCTAGGGACCCAAGGTGGACTGAAGCTTCCTTT.